This T cell receptor beta chain was sequenced for a study of blood T cell repertoires in COVID-19. Study-wide background: Samples taken during acute and convalescent COVID-19 were collected in the United States, Italy and Spain. Sample material is recorded as cDNA or gDNA derived from T cells, B-cell-depleted T cells, or PBMCs.

There are 18 residues in the CDR3. Profiling relied on immunoSEQ multiplex PCR, and the TCRdb table lists in-frame clones only, not all of them. The data contain fewer than 300,000 clones, approximately 88% of them singletons. In Seattle, patients joined the study during active infection and were tracked longitudinally. The chain uses TRBV21-1 and TRBJ2-1; the table's D call, TRBD2, has no DNA check behind it. TRBV21-1 is assigned pseudogene status. The receptor was derived from a human donor with COVID-19, enrolled during active disease. The donor label of this sample is uncertain. The sample was peripheral blood. CDR3 sequence (DNA): TGTGCCAGCAGCAAAGGGGGCAATAGCGGGAGTACATACGGTGAGCAGTTCTTC. Its translation: CASSKGGNSGSTYGEQFF.